The source of this T cell receptor (beta chain) is a study of cytomegalovirus exposure and HLA in healthy donors listed by TCRdb under 2017. About the study as a whole: In an earlier analysis of approximately 640 of the donors, 276 Gb of sequence data and 90 million to 120 million unique TCR beta sequences from roughly 200 million T cells were reported. Class I and class II HLA loci were covered by the typing at four-digit resolution. Across some 400 genotyped donors of the cohort, an average of about 240,000 unique TCR beta nucleotide sequences per donor were sequenced, and roughly 17% of those sequences were non-productive. A later analysis re-examined previously published TCR beta repertoires from just over 650 donors and added high-resolution HLA genotyping to investigate patterns of TCR occurrence. Donor age, sex, ethnicity and CMV serostatus were compiled alongside the repertoire data. Along with the approximately 650-subject first cohort, a separate validation cohort of roughly 110 different subjects was used. Around 320 gigabases of sequencing data and approximately 80 million unique TCR sequences were included in an early release covering several hundred HLA-typed donors. To decide whether each TCR beta V gene segment behaved as functional or pseudogenic, an earlier analysis of some 570 of the donors relied on high-throughput TCR beta sequencing. Among the roughly 410 genotyped donors, around 81% belonged to the genetic ancestry cluster associated with self-reported Caucasian donors. A later genetic analysis took genome-wide SNP genotypes for about 65% of the 666 donors and used that subset as a discovery cohort. Roughly 5 DR-DQ haplotypes were handled as single units for association and clustering, since linkage in the cohort was strong. All discovery cohort repertoires had been generated using a single sequencing platform. The study combined high-throughput TCR immunosequencing, statistical association of individual TCRs with disease status, and machine learning to predict cytomegalovirus infection status. Typing coverage differed by locus: A, B, C, DRB1 and DQB1 were typed in about 629-640 donors, DQA1 in around 500, DPA1 in nearly 610, and DPB1 in roughly 470. In the later analysis, no new phenotypic data were used to find candidate immune exposures; instead, reliance was placed on TCR beta sequences and their occurrence across donors. The study profiled the T cell repertoires of fewer than 850 subjects by immunosequencing and related them to cytomegalovirus serostatus. The study aimed to test whether signatures of past pathogen exposure could be identified by cataloging public T cell receptors. What the authors observed across the whole study: A later analysis associated about 16,000 TCR beta sequences with specific HLA alleles at a false discovery rate of 0.05. Roughly uniform sequencing depth across donors was assumed in presence/absence analyses, although this assumption may not hold. For the cohort, immune exposure information was limited to CMV serostatus. V-gene and J-gene trimming of TCR beta chains was associated with a missense DCLRE1C variant in a later genetic analysis, and the association was replicated in an independent cohort. A cluster of highly shared sequence variants was judged likely to represent a technical artifact of the sequencing pipeline. A few of the identified cytomegalovirus-associated TCR beta chains were confirmed in vitro to be specific for cytomegalovirus antigens. Most TCR sequences were observed very rarely across donors, whereas some public TCRs were present in many individuals. The authors suggested that the approach could potentially be extended to other disease states and immunological phenotypes. The study listed 150 to 200 TCR beta chains as associated with cytomegalovirus. In an earlier analysis of some 640 of the donors, most TCR beta V segments were observed in productive rearrangements about 87% or about 30% of the time, broadly matching IMGT annotations. A later analysis reported that several top co-occurrence clusters appeared linked to parvovirus B19, influenza, CMV and Epstein-Barr virus. In a later analysis, the rate of TCR association differed among HLA loci, with DRB1 alleles having the most associated TCRs and HLA-C alleles having the fewest. In both the original and validation cohorts, the classifier was reported to diagnose cytomegalovirus status with high specificity and sensitivity. The 87-base-pair reads could not distinguish some IMGT-functional V segments, including TRBV6-2 and TRBV6-3, so those segments were excluded. A later analysis found that HLA-associated TCR beta chains were more clonally expanded and had lower generation probabilities than equally common non-associated chains. According to a later genetic analysis, donors in an Asian-associated ancestry cluster had fewer N-insertions in productive TCRs than the roughly 700-donor mean. A further reported finding was that TCR beta sequences accurately predicted the HLA-A and HLA-B alleles for most subjects in the first cohort. A later analysis found that most CMV-associated TCR beta chains appeared HLA-restricted, with HLA associations seemingly driven largely by CMV exposure. When HLA alleles, especially DR and DQ, strongly co-occurred, TCR associations were difficult to assign to individual alleles. About 15 rarely observed V segments, including chromosome 9 orphons, were excluded from the earlier analysis of several hundred of the donors because counts were too low. Because HLA typing was missing for some donors at each locus, association tests included only the typed subset. The cohort was sequenced for TCR beta chains only, and without alpha or paired-chain data the features that could be detected were limited. Correlated functional status among segregating V segments might reflect linkage disequilibrium, but an unknown experimental factor could not be ruled out.

The CDR3 spans 16 residues, from the cysteine through the phenylalanine. Here the CDR3 DNA is all that survives: 48 bases in frame from base 1. Reading the germline V gene (reference sequence) gives CDR1 SGHNT and CDR2 YYREEE. V and J are trimmed by 3 bases and 7 bases, and the gene matches miss 15 bases of the junction. Library construction relied on the immunoSEQ multiplex PCR assay. A mixture of 60 forward primers for TCR Vbeta segments and 13 reverse primers for TCR Jbeta segments was used in the multiplex PCR. The CDR3 region of rearranged TCR beta genes was amplified from genomic DNA by a multiplex PCR assay. The amplified TCR beta libraries were sequenced on the Illumina HiSeq System as 87-base-pair reads. Concerning the study's data processing: A later analysis counted 75 million to 100 million unique TCR beta chains across the 550 to 750 repertoires, and 10 million to 11 million of these chains were shared by at least two donors. Raw reads were error-corrected and collapsed into unique sequences with a nearest-neighbor algorithm that merged closely related sequences to remove PCR and sequencing errors. Alignment of CDR3 sequences to IMGT reference sequences was used to assign V, D and J gene segments. For a sequence to be retained, a match of at least six nucleotides was required to both a V gene segment and a J gene segment. A rearrangement was called productive if the CDR3 had no stop codons and remained in frame with V and J, and every other rearrangement was called non-productive. Following IMGT convention, CDR3 was defined as the stretch from the second conserved V-encoded cysteine up to the conserved J-encoded phenylalanine. The earlier analysis of about 500 of the donors excluded sequences that lacked an unambiguous match to a single V gene segment. An earlier analysis of 587 of the donors called V segments functional above 56.7% productive rearrangements and segregating when the between-donor standard deviation exceeded 5%. To diagnose cytomegalovirus status from the catalog of TCR beta chain sequences, a statistical classification framework was built. V and J gene assignment, in a later analysis, came from comparing TCR nucleotide sequences with IMGT/GENE-DB human TR gene sequences. A later analysis assigned CDR3 sequences and most-parsimonious VDJ recombination scenarios with the TCRdist pipeline. In a later analysis, every TCR beta chain was defined by the combination of its CDR3 amino acid sequence and its V-gene family, and reads without a unique V-gene family were dropped. A later analysis removed 600 or so highly shared, low-generation-probability nucleotide sequences to deal with suspected cross-contamination and a sequencing artifact. For each public chain, a later analysis derived a clonal expansion index from normalized ranks of inferred template counts within each repertoire. In a later analysis, generation probabilities were computed with a VDJ recombination model fitted to out-of-frame rearrangements, and the resulting probabilities were checked against IGoR. In a later analysis, hypergeometric tests were used to score TCR-TCR, TCR-HLA and TCR-CMV co-occurrence, with a repertoire-size bias correction applied to TCR pairs. In a later analysis, false discovery rates were estimated by permuting HLA or CMV assignments 20 times. In a later analysis, co-occurring TCRs were grouped using DBSCAN, with TCRdist sequence similarity added in when clustering inside HLA-allele-positive subsets. Co-occurrence clustering excluded repertoires with fewer than 30,000 or more than 120,000 public chains, plus five with anomalous nucleotide sharing. TCRdb carries this immuneACCESS record with in-frame sequences only. Its versions omit some clonotypes, under half of them owing to an unresolved V gene in the studies checked, with the rest unexplained. The V and J calls and clone size are taken from that table; D and trimming were inferred from the DNA. The sample profile shows some 160,000 clones; approximately 80% of them were found once. Of the sample, around 6.5% falls within the top ten clones.

A remark on this clone: No antigen is known for it. Base-call qualities are not available, and no considerably larger clone is one nucleotide away.

The cohort consisted of approximately 670 healthy bone marrow donors. At the time of sampling, all cohort members were nominally healthy, though unrecorded immune exposures were likely present. The donor was CMV seropositive and belonged to the group of 250 to 300 seropositive cohort members. A peripheral blood sample was provided by each donor, and peripheral blood mononuclear cells were used for TCR beta sequencing. The Qiagen DNeasy Blood Extraction Kit was used to extract genomic DNA from the blood cell samples. In this chain, TRBV5-4 is recombined with TRBJ2-5, with 7 bases matching TRBD1. The material sequenced was PBMCs. This clonotype originated in a male donor in good health and CMV-seropositive. The DNA sequence follows: TGTGCCAGCAGCTCGGGACAGACGGCCGGAGGTGGGACCCAGTACTTC. It is translated as CASSSGQTAGGGTQYF.